This T cell receptor (beta chain) came from a study of PD-L1 blockade in urothelial cancer listed by TCRdb under 2017. Notes on the research overall: Therapy was started around 2014 for all patients, and atezolizumab 1,200 mg was administered intravenously every 3 weeks. About nine tenths of the roughly 29 patients were identified as males with urothelial cancer of bladder origin, and a prior smoking history was reported by 18 of 29 patients. An ECOG performance status of 0 or 1 was recorded for the patients, and 0 to 3 prior chemotherapy regimens had been received by the patients. Blood samples were analyzed at 3 weeks after treatment start (second dose) and at 6 weeks after treatment start. Blood samples yielded a median of roughly 140,000 T cells and tens of thousands of unique TCRs, with median clonality approximately 0.08. Somatic, immune and clinical correlates of response to PD-L1 blockade with atezolizumab in urothelial cancer were the focus of an exploratory multi-omic analysis. Pretreatment tumor samples, along with matched peripheral blood serially collected before and after atezolizumab treatment, were subjected to TCR sequencing. Durable clinical benefit meant progression-free survival longer than 6 months, and TCR features were also tested against progression-free and overall survival. In the same patients who had TCR sequencing, pretreatment tumors also underwent whole exome sequencing and RNA sequencing. Durable clinical benefit was achieved by nine patients but not by the remaining 20. Pretreatment blood TCR-seq was available for about 28 patients, at least one posttreatment blood collection was obtained for around 25 patients, and tumor TCR-seq was available for around 25 patients.

Study-wide findings and limitations: A pretreatment peripheral blood TCR clonality below the median was linked to improved progression-free and overall survival. Among patients with durable benefit, tumor-associated TCR clones showed greater expansion in peripheral blood 3 weeks after treatment started (n = 22, p = 0.022). Because the sample size was small (n of about 30) and many of the analyses were exploratory, the results are meant to be hypothesis-generating.

For this clone: This receptor's antigen is unknown. No base quality information exists; no much larger clone differs at one position.

The label giving this sample's time point can be read as: pretreatment peripheral blood. A total of under 30 patients with locally advanced or metastatic urothelial carcinoma, treated at Memorial Sloan Kettering on a trial protocol, made up the cohort. Peripheral blood mononuclear cells were collected pretreatment and during treatment, with between 1 and 8 total time points obtained per patient. The Qiagen DNeasy Blood extraction kit was used to purify genomic DNA from total PBMCs and from tumor samples. Collected pretreatment and during treatment, PBMCs were isolated and stored as previously described. Synthetic TCR analog templates were spiked into each PCR to estimate absolute template abundance from read counts. Using the immunoSEQ assay, TCRbeta CDR3 regions were amplified from genomic DNA with bias-controlled V and J gene primers. Sequencing of rearranged TCRbeta segments was performed at approximately 20X coverage. In the source study's methods: Sequencing errors were corrected by clustering and CDR3s were annotated against IMGT to assign V, D and J genes. Out-of-frame and stop-codon sequences were excluded, and only productive TCRbeta rearrangements were used in downstream analyses. Clonality was computed as one minus Shannon entropy normalized by the log of the number of unique productive sequences. Fisher's exact test with Benjamini-Hochberg correction, at a threshold of adjusted p below 0.01, was used to find clones that differed between time points or between blood and tumor. The table comes from immuneACCESS by way of TCRdb, which keeps in-frame sequences with V and J called. Part of the clones is missing from these tables; in studies checked, under half for an unresolved V gene and the rest for unknown reasons. V and J calls and clone size are copied from that table; D and trimming were computed from the DNA. A total of roughly 45,000 clones appear in this sample, 70% to 90% of them only once. The ten largest clones add up to 15% to 20% of the sample.

The sequencing used PBMCs, collected around atezolizumab (anti-PD-L1) treatment. This TCR was sampled from a man aged 55 to 69 with urothelial cancer.

The sequence in DNA is TGTGCCAGCAGCTTAGATTACTCTACCTACGAGCAGTACTTC. It codes for CASSLDYSTYEQYF. The chain was built from TRBV7-2 and TRBJ2-7; no D gene is confidently identified. Cut back by 1 base and 2 bases, the V and J ends lie 9 bases apart. Counted from cysteine to phenylalanine, this CDR3 has 14 amino acids. Just the 42-base CDR3 DNA is kept, in frame starting at base 1. The germline V gene specifies SGHTA as CDR1 and FQGNSA as CDR2.